Shown below are 18 T cell receptor beta chains from a single sample sequenced in a study of T cell responses to AZD1222 COVID-19 vaccine. The method was immunoSEQ multiplex PCR; TCRdb's version includes in-frame clones alone and lacks a portion of them. Of over 90,000 clones in the sample, about 90% were seen once. The sequences come from peripheral blood, collected on day 0 of AZD1222 vaccination. The receptors here all came from an adult in good health.

The V gene is TRBV5-1, the J gene TRBJ1-4, with D perhaps matching TRBD1 (6 bases). The CDR3 spans 14 residues. V was trimmed by 0 bases and J by 8 bases, leaving 11 bases between them. CDR1 is SGHRS and CDR2 is YFSETQ in the germline V gene. In DNA form, the CDR3 reads TGCGCCAGCAGCTTGGTGGACAGAAAGGAAAAACTGTTTTTT. Protein: CASSLVDRKEKLFF.

The chain joins TRBV2 to TRBJ2-1, with D unclear. CDR3 size: 14 residues. The ends were cut back, 4 bases at V and 7 bases at J, with 14 bases in the middle. Germline V gene sequence: CDR1 SNHLY, CDR2 FYNNEI. Here the CDR3 reads CASSATLSVNEQFF. The CDR3 coding sequence is TGTGCCAGCAGTGCCACCTTGTCTGTGAATGAGCAGTTCTTC.

The V gene is TRBV29-1, the J gene TRBJ1-1; possible D gene TRBD1, 5 bases. The V end was cut by 5 bases, the J end by 1 base, with 14 bases between. The CDR3 has 14 residues. Germline values: CDR1 SQVTM, CDR2 ANQGSEA. CDR3 residues: CSVSTGTGNTEAFF. The CDR3 DNA sequence: TGCAGCGTTTCCACCGGGACGGGGAACACTGAAGCTTTCTTT. Filled out from reference TRBV29-1 and TRBJ1-1, the complete variable domain reads SAVISQKPSRDICQRGTSLTIQCQVDSQVTMMFWYRQQPGQSLTLIATANQGSEATYESGFVIDKFPISRPNLTFSTLTVSNMSPEDSSIYLCSVSTGTGNTEAFFGQGTRLTVV.

The chain combines TRBV5-6 with TRBJ1-3, with no clear D. V lost 5 bases and J 11 bases, leaving 14 bases between the germline ends. Per germline, CDR1 SGHDT and CDR2 YYEEEE. This CDR3 contains 12 residues. CDR3 sequence (DNA): TGTGCCAGCAGTTCCGGGCAGAACGCCATATATTTT. It encodes CASSSGQNAIYF.

This chain uses TRBV5-6 with TRBJ2-2; no definite D call. The CDR3 is 16 residues long. The V gene lost 0 bases and the J gene lost 1 base, with 10 bases spanning the gap. Germline V gene lookup returns CDR1 SGHDT and CDR2 YYEEEE. CDR3 loop: CASSLARLQNTGELFF. In nucleotides, the CDR3 is TGTGCCAGCAGCTTGGCCAGACTTCAGAACACCGGGGAGCTGTTTTTT.

The rearrangement links TRBV4-1 to TRBJ1-2; TRBD1 is a possible D gene (5 bases). Germline V gene sequence: CDR1 MGHRA, CDR2 YSYEKL. Deletions cut 1 base from V and 0 bases from J, with 9 bases between. The CDR3 runs to 15 residues. The CDR3 DNA reads as TGCGCCAGCAGCCAAGTCCTGACAGCTAACTATGGCTACACCTTC. The encoded protein is CASSQVLTANYGYTF.

The CDR3 sequence: CASSPGMQRTLNTEAFF. The CDR3 nucleotides read TGCGCCAGCAGCCCCGGGATGCAGCGCACCTTGAACACTGAAGCTTTCTTT. V and J are TRBV4-1 and TRBJ1-1; no clear D gene. This CDR3 spans 17 amino acids. V was pared by 4 bases and J by 0 bases, with 18 bases between. Germline V gene lookup returns CDR1 MGHRA and CDR2 YSYEKL.

The chain joins TRBV7-9 to TRBJ2-7, with D maybe TRBD1 (5 bases). This CDR3 spans 15 amino acids. Per germline, CDR1 SEHNR and CDR2 FQNEAQ (reference sequence). The V and J ends lost 5 bases and 3 bases respectively, with 17 bases between them. CDR3 protein: CASSPPRANFYEQYF. CDR3 nucleotide sequence: TGTGCCAGCAGCCCCCCCAGGGCTAATTTCTACGAGCAGTACTTC.

The chain employs TRBV11-2 and TRBJ1-3; D ambiguous. This CDR3 has 15 residues. The V gene lost 5 bases and the J gene lost 0 bases, with 11 bases spanning the gap. Germline V lookup: CDR1 SGHAT, CDR2 FQNNGV. Here the CDR3 reads CASSERPVSGNTIYF. The CDR3, as DNA: TGTGCCAGCAGCGAGAGACCGGTCTCTGGAAACACCATATATTTT.

The V call is TRBV6-5, the J call TRBJ1-3; TRBD1 matches 7 bases. The CDR3 spans 14 residues. Per the germline V gene, CDR1 is MNHEY and CDR2 is SVGAGI. With 4 bases clipped from V and 4 bases from J, the junction kept 4 bases outside the gene matches. The CDR3 DNA sequence: TGTGCCAGCAGTTTCGACAGGGACGGAAACACCATATATTTT. Its translation: CASSFDRDGNTIYF.

The gene calls are TRBV9 and TRBJ1-6; D gene ambiguous. The CDR3 consists of 17 residues. V gave up 0 bases and J gave up 4 bases, with 14 bases separating them. Germline V gene data show CDR1 as SGDLS and CDR2 as YYNGEE. CDR3 in DNA: TGTGCCAGCAGCGTAGATTGGGGAGGAGGATATAATTCACCCCTCCACTTT. Translated: CASSVDWGGGYNSPLHF.

V gene TRBV2 combines with J gene TRBJ1-4; D is possibly TRBD1 (5 bases). Germline assignment: CDR1 SNHLY and CDR2 FYNNEI. Trimming took off 5 bases at V and 7 bases at J, with 17 bases between the two ends. The CDR3 has 15 amino acids. Written as DNA, the CDR3 is TGTGCCAGCAGTCTTCAGGGATATAAAGGTGAAAAACTGTTTTTT. It yields the protein CASSLQGYKGEKLFF.

CDR3 coding DNA: TGTGCCAGCAGCCCGAGTGGACTTTTATGTTGGAACACTGAAGCTTTCTTT. Translated: CASSPSGLLCWNTEAFF. The chain carries TRBV11-3 and TRBJ1-1; D is ambiguous. Trimming stripped 5 bases from V and 1 base from J, with 20 bases between. This CDR3 is built from 17 residues. The germline V gene encodes CDR1 SGHNT and CDR2 YENEEA.

The chain carries TRBV19 and TRBJ2-3; TRBD2 matches 12 bases. From germline, CDR1 is LNHDA and CDR2 SQIVND (reference sequence). V lost 2 bases, J lost 0 bases, and 9 bases stayed unmatched. This CDR3 spans 19 amino acids. The DNA for the CDR3 is TGTGCCAGTAGTATAACCCCCGGACTAGCGGGGACTAGCACAGATACGCAGTATTTT. Protein product: CASSITPGLAGTSTDTQYF.

A single count supports this clone. The rearrangement joins TRBV19 to TRBJ1-1; the match to TRBD1 covers 7 bases. The junction had 8 bases not matched to a gene; V was cut back by 3 bases and J by 4 bases. Germline V gene sequence: CDR1 LNHDA, CDR2 SQIVND (reference sequence). CDR3 length: 15 residues. The CDR3 sequence is CASSIGRGQGTEAFF. In DNA, the CDR3 is TGTGCCAGTAGTATTGGGAGGGGGCAAGGCACTGAAGCTTTCTTT. The whole variable domain, filled in from reference TRBV19 and TRBJ1-1, reads DGGITQSPKYLFRKEGQNVTLSCEQNLNHDAMYWYRQDPGQGLRLIYYSQIVNDFQKGDIAEGYSVSREKKESFPLTVTSAQKNPTAFYLCASSIGRGQGTEAFFGQGTRLTVV.

This clone was detected only once. V gene TRBV28 combines with J gene TRBJ1-1; D might be TRBD1 (5 bases). Trimming stripped 2 bases from V and 3 bases from J, with 7 bases between. This CDR3 has 13 residues. Per germline, CDR1 MDHEN and CDR2 SYDVKM. The CDR3 sequence: CASSLVGDTEAFF. CDR3 nucleotides: TGTGCCAGCAGTTTAGTGGGGGACACTGAAGCTTTCTTT.

The chain recombines TRBV2 with TRBJ2-5, with 7 bases fitting TRBD2. CDR3 size: 12 residues. The V segment lost 10 bases and the J segment 5 bases; nucleotides outside the gene matches: 7. Germline V CDR1 and CDR2: SNHLY, FYNNEI. Here the CDR3 reads CATVRGWETQYF. The CDR3 DNA reads as TGTGCCACCGTGCGGGGGTGGGAGACCCAGTACTTC.

The chain has TRBV4-3 and TRBJ1-1, with unresolved D. From germline, CDR1 is LGHNA and CDR2 YSLEER. V was pared by 4 bases and J by 0 bases, with 18 bases between. CDR3 length: 17 residues. This chain's CDR3 is CASSPTTEWIMNTEAFF. Here the CDR3 DNA reads TGCGCCAGCAGCCCGACGACTGAATGGATAATGAACACTGAAGCTTTCTTT.